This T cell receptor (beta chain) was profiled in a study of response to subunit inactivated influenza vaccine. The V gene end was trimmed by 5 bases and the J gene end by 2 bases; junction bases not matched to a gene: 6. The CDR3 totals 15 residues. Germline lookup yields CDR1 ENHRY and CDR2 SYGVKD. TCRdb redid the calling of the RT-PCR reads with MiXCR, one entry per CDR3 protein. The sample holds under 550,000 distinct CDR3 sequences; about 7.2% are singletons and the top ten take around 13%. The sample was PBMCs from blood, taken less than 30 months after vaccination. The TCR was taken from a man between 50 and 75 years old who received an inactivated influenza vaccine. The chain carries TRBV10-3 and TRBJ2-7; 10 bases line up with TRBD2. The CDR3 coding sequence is TGTGCCATCAGTCTGACTAGCGGGTCAACCTACGAGCAGTACTTC. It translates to CAISLTSGSTYEQYF.